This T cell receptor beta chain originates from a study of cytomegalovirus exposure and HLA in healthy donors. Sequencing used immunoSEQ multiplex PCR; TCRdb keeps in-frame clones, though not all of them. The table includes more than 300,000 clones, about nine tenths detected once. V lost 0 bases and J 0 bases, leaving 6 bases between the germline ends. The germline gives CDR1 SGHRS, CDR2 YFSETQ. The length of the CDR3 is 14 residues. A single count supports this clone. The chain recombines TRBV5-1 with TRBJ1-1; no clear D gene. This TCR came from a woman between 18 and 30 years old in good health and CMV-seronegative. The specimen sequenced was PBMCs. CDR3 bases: TGCGCCAGCAGCTTGGCCGAGGTGAACACTGAAGCTTTCTTT. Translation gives CASSLAEVNTEAFF.